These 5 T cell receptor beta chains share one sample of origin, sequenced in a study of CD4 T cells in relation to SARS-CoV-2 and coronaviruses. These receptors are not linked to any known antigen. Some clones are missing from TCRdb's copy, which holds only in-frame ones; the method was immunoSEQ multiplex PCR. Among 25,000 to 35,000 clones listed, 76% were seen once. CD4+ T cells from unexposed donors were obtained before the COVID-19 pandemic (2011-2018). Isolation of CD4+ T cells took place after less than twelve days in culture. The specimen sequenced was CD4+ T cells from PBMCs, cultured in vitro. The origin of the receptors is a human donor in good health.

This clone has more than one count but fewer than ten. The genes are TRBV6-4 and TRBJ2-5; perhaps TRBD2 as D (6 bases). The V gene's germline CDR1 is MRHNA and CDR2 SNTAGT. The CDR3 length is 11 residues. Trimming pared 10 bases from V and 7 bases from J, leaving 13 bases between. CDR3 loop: CATEGGGTQYF. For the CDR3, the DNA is TGTGCCACCGAGGGAGGAGGGACCCAGTACTTC.

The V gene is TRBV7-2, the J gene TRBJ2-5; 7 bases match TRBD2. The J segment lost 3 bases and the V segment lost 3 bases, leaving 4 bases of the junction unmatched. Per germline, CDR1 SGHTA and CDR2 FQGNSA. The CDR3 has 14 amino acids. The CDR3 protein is CASSFTGGKETQYF. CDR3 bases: TGTGCCAGCAGCTTCACCGGGGGGAAAGAGACCCAGTACTTC.

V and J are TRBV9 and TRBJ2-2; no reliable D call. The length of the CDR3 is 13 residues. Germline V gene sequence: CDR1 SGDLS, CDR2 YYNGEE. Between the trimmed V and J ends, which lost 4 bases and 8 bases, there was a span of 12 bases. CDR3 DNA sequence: TGTGCCAGCAGCCTGCAAATCCGAGGGGAGCTGTTTTTT. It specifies CASSLQIRGELFF. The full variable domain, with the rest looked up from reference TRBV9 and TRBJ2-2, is DSGVTQTPKHLITATGQRVTLRCSPRSGDLSVYWYQQSLDQGLQFLIQYYNGEERAKGNILERFSAQQFPDLHSELNLSSLELGDSALYFCASSLQIRGELFFGEGSRLTVL.

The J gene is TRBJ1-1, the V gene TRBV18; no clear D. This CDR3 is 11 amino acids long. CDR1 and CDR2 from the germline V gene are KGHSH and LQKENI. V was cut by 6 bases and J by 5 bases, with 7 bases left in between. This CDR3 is CASSPGTEAFF. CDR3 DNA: TGTGCCAGCTCGCCGGGTACTGAAGCTTTCTTT. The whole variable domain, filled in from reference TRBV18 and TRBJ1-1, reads NAGVMQNPRHLVRRRGQEARLRCSPMKGHSHVYWYRQLPEEGLKFMVYLQKENIIDESGMPKERFSAEFPKEGPSILRIQQVVRGDSAAYFCASSPGTEAFFGQGTRLTVV.

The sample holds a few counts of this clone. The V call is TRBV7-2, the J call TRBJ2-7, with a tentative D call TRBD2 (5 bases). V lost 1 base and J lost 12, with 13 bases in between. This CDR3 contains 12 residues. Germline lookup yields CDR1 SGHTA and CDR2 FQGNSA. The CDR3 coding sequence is TGTGCCAGCAGCTTAGTGGCCGGGATAGGGTACTTC. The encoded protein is CASSLVAGIGYF.